This TCR beta chain was captured in a study of OX40 agonist ivuxolimab in advanced cancers. Whole-study context: In this trial design, patients received ivuxolimab intravenously at 0.01 to 10 mg/kg every 2 weeks. Of mixed ages from about 23 to 79 and averaging about 65 years, the group was about 80% male.

TCRdb's table, derived via immunoSEQ multiplex PCR, lists solely in-frame clones and lacks some. The table shows tens of thousands of clones, with 70% to 90% occurring only once. Study observations and caveats: Within 6 weeks, CD4+ and CD8+ blood T cells expanded clonally at 0.1 to 3.0 mg/kg.

On this clone itself: The antigen is not known.

Sampling of blood occurred at baseline, cycle 4 day 1, and cycle 7 day 1. V gave up 3 bases and J gave up 3 bases; unmatched junction bases: 6. Germline CDR1 is MGHRA and CDR2 is YSYEKL. The CDR3 covers 16 residues. The gene calls are TRBV4-1 and TRBJ2-7; 12 bases align to TRBD2. The clonotype comes from an adult with an advanced solid tumor such as melanoma, head and neck, liver or kidney cancer. This specimen consisted of CD4+ or CD8+ T cells sorted from blood, obtained in a trial of the OX40 agonist ivuxolimab. The DNA of the CDR3 is TGCGCCAGCAGCCATTCGACTAGCGGGGGACACTACGAGCAGTACTTC. Protein product: CASSHSTSGGHYEQYF.